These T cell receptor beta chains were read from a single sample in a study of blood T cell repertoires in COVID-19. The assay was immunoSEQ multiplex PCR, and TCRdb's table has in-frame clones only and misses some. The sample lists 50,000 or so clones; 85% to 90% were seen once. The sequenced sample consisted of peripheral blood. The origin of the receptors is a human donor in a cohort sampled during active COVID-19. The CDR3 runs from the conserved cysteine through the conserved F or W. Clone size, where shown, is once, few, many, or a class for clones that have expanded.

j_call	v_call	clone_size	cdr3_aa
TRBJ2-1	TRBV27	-	CASSLGAGQGSNEQFF
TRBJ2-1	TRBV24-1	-	CATSVQVKAGNYNEQFF
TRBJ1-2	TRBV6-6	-	CASSSRQGNYGYTF
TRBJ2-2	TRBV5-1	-	CASSREYSRTGELFF
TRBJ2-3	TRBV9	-	CASSGHMDYTDTQYF
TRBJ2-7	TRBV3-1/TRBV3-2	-	CASSLRGGGDEQYF
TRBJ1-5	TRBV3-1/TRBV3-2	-	CASSQGGRDQPQHF
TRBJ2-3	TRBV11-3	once	CASSLGSSVSTDTQYF
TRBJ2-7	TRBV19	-	CASSILTGQGFYEQYF
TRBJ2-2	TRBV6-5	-	CASSYDRGGTGELFF
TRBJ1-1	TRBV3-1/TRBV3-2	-	CASSQGGQRGTEAFF
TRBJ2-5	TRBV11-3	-	CASSLARAEEETQYF
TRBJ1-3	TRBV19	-	CASSTGHYSGNTIYF
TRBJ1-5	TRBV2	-	CASKRGNQPQHF
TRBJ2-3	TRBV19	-	CASSQSRGLSTDTQYF
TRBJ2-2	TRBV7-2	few	CASSFPRRRMGGELFF
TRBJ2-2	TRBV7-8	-	CASSLRDRGSTGELFF
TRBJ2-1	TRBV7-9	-	CASSLASNEQFF
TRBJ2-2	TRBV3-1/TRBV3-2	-	CASSLRQGKGTGELFF
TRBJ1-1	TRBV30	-	CAWSSQEFTEAFF
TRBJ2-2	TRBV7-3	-	CASSFRQGHTGELFF
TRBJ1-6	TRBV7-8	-	CASSLARPASGPLHF
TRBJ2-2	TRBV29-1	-	CSVRVGYTGELFF
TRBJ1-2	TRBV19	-	CATSSPQDYGYTF
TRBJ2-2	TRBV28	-	CASRPRGTKSYTGELFF
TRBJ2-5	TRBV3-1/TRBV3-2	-	CASSQEGRETQYF
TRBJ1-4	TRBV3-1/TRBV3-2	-	CASSQDLASARGEKLFF
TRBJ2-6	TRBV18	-	CASSPLKSNVAGANVLTF
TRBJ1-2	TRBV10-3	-	CAISAGQGRANYGYTF
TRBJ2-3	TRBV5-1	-	CASSGGRAVTDTQYF
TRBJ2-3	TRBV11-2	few	CASSLDNRGRTDTQYF
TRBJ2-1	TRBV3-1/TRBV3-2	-	CASSQDMVSAEQFF
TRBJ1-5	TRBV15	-	CATSSTSEGKGMDQPQHF
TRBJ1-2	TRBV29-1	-	CSVDGQGAYGYTF
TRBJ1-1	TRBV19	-	CASSPRQGSRTEAFF
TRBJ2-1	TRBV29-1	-	CSVEKSQRGEQFF
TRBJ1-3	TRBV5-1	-	CASSSGGTETVSTIYF
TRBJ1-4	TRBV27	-	CASSSAGAGNEKLFF
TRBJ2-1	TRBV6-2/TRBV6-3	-	CASSEGAGSYNEQFF
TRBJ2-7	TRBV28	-	CASSQSDREQYF
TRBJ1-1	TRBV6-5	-	CASRTGNTEAFF
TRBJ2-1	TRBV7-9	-	CASSLAGEYNEQFF